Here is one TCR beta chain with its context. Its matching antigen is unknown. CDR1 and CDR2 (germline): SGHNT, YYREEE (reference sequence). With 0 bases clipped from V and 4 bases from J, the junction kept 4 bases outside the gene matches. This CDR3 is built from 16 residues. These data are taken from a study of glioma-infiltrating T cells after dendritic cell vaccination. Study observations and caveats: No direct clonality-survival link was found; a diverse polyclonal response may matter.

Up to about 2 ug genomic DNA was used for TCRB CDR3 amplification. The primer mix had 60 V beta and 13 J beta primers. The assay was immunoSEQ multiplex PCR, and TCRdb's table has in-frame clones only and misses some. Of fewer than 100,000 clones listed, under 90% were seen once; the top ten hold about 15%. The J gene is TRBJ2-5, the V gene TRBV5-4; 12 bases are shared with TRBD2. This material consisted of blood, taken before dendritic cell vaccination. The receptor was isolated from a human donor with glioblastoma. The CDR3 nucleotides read TGTGCCAGCAGCTTGGACCTAGCGGGAGGGCGAGAGACCCAGTACTTC. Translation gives CASSLDLAGGRETQYF.